Each of the 29 T cell receptor beta chains below was sequenced from the same sample in a study of OX40 agonist ivuxolimab in advanced cancers. The assay was immunoSEQ multiplex PCR, and TCRdb's table has in-frame clones only and misses some. The sample lists some 55,000 clones, 60% to 80% occurring once. Sequencing used CD4+ or CD8+ T cells sorted from blood, obtained in a trial of the OX40 agonist ivuxolimab. These receptors were obtained from an adult with an advanced solid tumor such as melanoma, head and neck, liver or kidney cancer.

CDR3 in DNA: TGCGCCAGCAGCCCCCAGCTCAGGGGCCAAGGGCATTCACCCCTCCACTTT. Translated: CASSPQLRGQGHSPLHF. The chain uses TRBV5-1 and TRBJ1-6, with D tentatively TRBD1 (6 bases). CDR1 and CDR2 from the germline V gene are SGHRS and YFSETQ. CDR3 size: 17 residues. Trimming cost V 4 bases and J 8 bases, with 22 bases left between them.

The rearrangement links TRBV7-2 to TRBJ2-3; TRBD1 agrees at 9 bases. Germline values: CDR1 SGHTA, CDR2 FQGNSA. V lost 4 bases and J lost 2; bases outside the gene matches: 4. The length of the CDR3 is 15 residues. The CDR3 sequence is CASSWGQGFTDTQYF. CDR3 nucleotide sequence: TGTGCCAGCAGCTGGGGACAGGGTTTCACAGATACGCAGTATTTT.

This clone was seen a handful of times. The V and J genes are TRBV25-1 and TRBJ2-7, with a possible D match to TRBD1 (6 bases). CDR1 and CDR2 (germline): MGHDK, SYGVNS. The CDR3 has 13 residues. V was pared by 8 bases and J by 3 bases, with 14 bases between. The CDR3 is CASESQGYYEQYF. Here the CDR3 DNA reads TGTGCCAGCGAATCCCAGGGGTACTACGAGCAGTACTTC.

The V gene is TRBV7-2, the J gene TRBJ1-2; D unresolved. The CDR3 loop spans 14 amino acids. V was trimmed by 4 bases and J by 1 base, leaving 10 bases between them. Germline V gene data show CDR1 as SGHTA and CDR2 as FQGNSA. CDR3 loop: CASSSLRSNYGYTF. In nucleotides, the CDR3 is TGTGCCAGCAGCTCACTGAGAAGTAACTATGGCTACACCTTC.

J is TRBJ2-2 and V is TRBV6-1, with TRBD2 identical over 12 bases. Looked up from germline, CDR1 is MNHNS and CDR2 is SASEGT. J lost 6 bases, V lost 5 bases, and 4 bases had no gene match. The CDR3 consists of 15 residues. CDR3 amino acids: CASSLLAGGAGELFF. Here the CDR3 DNA reads TGTGCCAGCAGTCTCCTAGCGGGAGGGGCCGGGGAGCTGTTTTTT.

J is TRBJ1-4 and V is TRBV9; the D is unclear. The CDR3 runs to 17 residues. Germline V gene data show CDR1 as SGDLS and CDR2 as YYNGEE. V was trimmed by 0 bases and J by 7 bases, leaving 19 bases between them. The CDR3 region is CASSVVPGRLTGEKLFF. The CDR3 DNA reads as TGTGCCAGCAGCGTAGTTCCCGGCAGGCTGACGGGTGAAAAACTGTTTTTT.

V and J are TRBV4-1 and TRBJ2-3; tentative D call: TRBD1 (6 bases). This CDR3 is built from 17 residues. CDR1 and CDR2 from the germline V gene are MGHRA and YSYEKL. The V end lost 1 base, the J end lost 2 bases, and 16 bases lay between the germline ends. For the CDR3, the DNA is TGCGCCAGCAGCCAAGTCTGGACAGCAGATCTCACAGATACGCAGTATTTT. This codes for CASSQVWTADLTDTQYF.

The chain uses TRBV6-5 and TRBJ1-2; D perhaps matches TRBD1 (6 bases). The CDR3 length is 15 residues. CDR1 is MNHEY, CDR2 SVGAGI, per germline. With 8 bases removed from V and 3 bases from J, the gap between germline ends came to 19 bases. In nucleotides, the CDR3 is TGTGCCAGCCATTCCCCGGGACACCCATACTATGGCTACACCTTC. This sequence encodes CASHSPGHPYYGYTF.

The rearrangement uses TRBV29-1 and TRBJ1-2; 7 bases align to TRBD1. J lost 11 bases, V lost 1 base, and 7 bases had no gene match. Looked up from germline, CDR1 is SQVTM and CDR2 is ANQGSEA. The CDR3 consists of 12 residues. The CDR3 coding sequence is TGCAGCGTTGAAGTTCAGGGCAGGGGGTACACCTTC. It specifies CSVEVQGRGYTF.

V is TRBV6-4 and J is TRBJ1-1, with TRBD1 matching over 8 bases. CDR1 and CDR2 from the germline V gene are MRHNA and SNTAGT. V lost 3 bases to trimming and J lost 10 bases; unmatched junction nucleotides: 7. This CDR3 contains 13 residues. CDR3 DNA: TGTGCCAGCAGTGAAATCCAGGGGGCTAGAGCTTTCTTT. This translates into CASSEIQGARAFF.

The chain recombines TRBV5-1 with TRBJ2-1, with 11 bases matching TRBD2. The germline gives CDR1 SGHRS, CDR2 YFSETQ. The CDR3 sequence is 16 residues long. V lost 4 bases, J lost 9 bases, and 12 bases stayed unmatched. CDR3 sequence (DNA): TGCGCCAGCAGCCTGACGCATAGCGGGGGGGCCGCTGAGCAGTTCTTC. The encoded protein is CASSLTHSGGAAEQFF.

This clone was picked up a small number of times. The chain has TRBV7-6 and TRBJ2-5, with 8 bases matching TRBD2. The CDR3 runs to 15 residues. Unmatched junction bases numbered 6, after V lost 1 base and J lost 5 bases. Germline V CDR1 and CDR2: SGHVS, FNYEAQ. CDR3 region: CASSLGSGGRETQYF. The CDR3 DNA reads as TGTGCCAGCAGCTTAGGCTCGGGGGGGCGGGAGACCCAGTACTTC.

The V and J genes are TRBV11-2 and TRBJ1-3, with D possibly matching TRBD1 (6 bases). Trimming pared 5 bases from V and 0 bases from J, leaving 17 bases between. CDR1 SGHAT and CDR2 FQNNGV come from the germline V gene. CDR3 length equals 17 residues. The CDR3 here is CASSGGPGGGSGNTIYF. Here the CDR3 DNA reads TGTGCCAGCAGCGGGGGCCCTGGAGGAGGCTCTGGAAACACCATATATTTT.

The rearrangement joins TRBV6-1 to TRBJ1-2; 9 bases fit TRBD1. The CDR3 spans 15 residues. CDR1 is MNHNS, CDR2 SASEGT, per germline. The junction had 8 bases not matched to a gene; V was cut back by 5 bases and J by 4 bases. CDR3 DNA: TGTGCCAGCAGTACCCGGGACAGGGAAAGCTATGGCTACACCTTC. Translating it yields CASSTRDRESYGYTF.

This chain links TRBV5-1 with TRBJ1-5; TRBD1 might be the D (5 bases). This CDR3 comprises 15 residues. Per the germline V gene, CDR1 is SGHRS and CDR2 is YFSETQ. V lost 2 bases and J lost 0, with 9 bases in between. The CDR3 region is CASSLAGNSNQPQHF. CDR3 nucleotides: TGCGCCAGCAGCTTAGCAGGGAATAGCAATCAGCCCCAGCATTTT.

CDR3 region: CASSISRRQANTEAFF. In nucleotides, the CDR3 is TGTGCCAGTAGTATAAGTAGGAGACAGGCTAACACTGAAGCTTTCTTT. The chain links TRBV19 to TRBJ1-1; D might be TRBD1 (6 bases). Germline V gene sequence: CDR1 LNHDA, CDR2 SQIVND (reference sequence). Trimming shortened V by 2 bases and J by 2 bases, and 15 bases separated the two germline ends. The CDR3 spans 16 residues.

This clone has only a few counts. The V and J genes are TRBV28 and TRBJ2-1; possibly TRBD1 for D (6 bases). The CDR3 covers 15 residues. Germline V gene sequence: CDR1 MDHEN, CDR2 SYDVKM. Trimming took 2 bases from V and 1 from J, leaving 9 bases between them. The CDR3 region is CASSLAGTSYNEQFF. As DNA, the CDR3 is TGTGCCAGCAGTTTAGCAGGGACATCCTACAATGAGCAGTTCTTC. Together with reference TRBV28 and TRBJ2-1, the CDR3 gives the full variable domain: DVKVTQSSRYLVKRTGEKVFLECVQDMDHENMFWYRQDPGLGLRLIYFSYDVKMKEKGDIPEGYSVSREKKERFSLILESASTNQTSMYLCASSLAGTSYNEQFFGPGTRLTVL.

This chain connects TRBV7-3 to TRBJ2-5; 8 nucleotides line up with TRBD1. The CDR3 is 13 amino acids. Germline V CDR1 and CDR2: SGHTA, FQGTGA. V lost 1 base and J lost 5; bases outside the gene matches: 0. The CDR3 coding sequence is TGTGCCAGCAGCTTAAGGGACAGGGAGACCCAGTACTTC. The encoded protein is CASSLRDRETQYF.

CDR3 residues: CASSPLRGSGNTEAFF. CDR3 DNA: TGCGCCAGCAGCCCCCTAAGGGGCAGCGGGAACACTGAAGCTTTCTTT. The genes are TRBV5-1 and TRBJ1-1; the D gene is possibly TRBD1 (5 bases). Germline values: CDR1 SGHRS, CDR2 YFSETQ. Trimming cost V 4 bases and J 1 base, with 17 bases left between them. The CDR3 covers 16 residues.

The rearrangement uses TRBV28 and TRBJ2-7; 16 nucleotides agree with TRBD2. CDR3 length: 18 residues. J was trimmed by 9 bases and V by 5 bases; bases with no gene match: 16. Germline V CDR1 and CDR2: MDHEN, SYDVKM. CDR3 in DNA: TGTGCCAGCAGTCCTCAGGGACTAGCGGGAGGGCCCCACTATGGGCAGTACTTC. It specifies CASSPQGLAGGPHYGQYF.

The chain joins TRBV30 to TRBJ1-2; D unresolved. Trimming left V 4 bases short and J 4 bases short, with 13 bases between. Germline CDR1 GTSNPN, CDR2 SVGIG (reference sequence). The CDR3 spans 13 residues. The CDR3 here is CAWIRRGIYGYTF. The CDR3 bases are TGTGCCTGGATTCGCCGGGGAATCTATGGCTACACCTTC.

This chain connects TRBV19 to TRBJ1-6; TRBD1 agrees at 8 bases. This CDR3 comprises 16 residues. CDR1 LNHDA and CDR2 SQIVND come from the germline V gene (reference sequence). Trimming removed 6 bases from V and 7 bases from J; junction bases left unmatched: 11. CDR3 in amino acids: CASSTKQGAQNSPLHF. CDR3 DNA sequence: TGTGCCAGTAGCACGAAGCAGGGGGCGCAGAATTCACCCCTCCACTTT.

This chain joins TRBV7-2 and TRBJ2-3, with D possibly TRBD1 on 5 matching bases. Trimming pared 3 bases from V and 2 bases from J, leaving 12 bases between. The CDR3 spans 15 residues. Per the germline V gene, CDR1 is SGHTA and CDR2 is FQGNSA. CDR3 sequence (DNA): TGTGCCAGCAGCTTGGGGCCAGGCCCCACAGATACGCAGTATTTT. Amino acid sequence: CASSLGPGPTDTQYF.

The rearrangement links TRBV30 to TRBJ1-2; D gene uncertain. V dropped 0 bases and J dropped 4 bases, with 12 bases sitting between them. The CDR3 consists of 14 residues. Germline V lookup: CDR1 GTSNPN, CDR2 SVGIG (reference sequence). Here the CDR3 DNA reads TGTGCCTGGAGTGTTAACAGTCTAAGCTATGGCTACACCTTC. Protein product: CAWSVNSLSYGYTF. The full variable domain, its missing parts supplied by reference TRBV30 and TRBJ1-2, is SQTIHQWPATLVQPVGSPLSLECTVEGTSNPNLYWYRQAAGRGLQLLFYSVGIGQISSEVPQNLSASRPQDRQFILSSKKLLLSDSGFYLCAWSVNSLSYGYTFGSGTRLTVV.

The count of this clone is one. The chain joins TRBV10-2 to TRBJ1-5; 7 bases are shared with TRBD1. The trim removed 6 bases at V and 0 bases at J, leaving 5 bases unmatched. Germline assignment: CDR1 WSHSY and CDR2 SAAADI. This CDR3 is 15 amino acids long. CDR3 nucleotide sequence: TGCGCCAGCAGGGGGACAGTTTATAGCAATCAGCCCCAGCATTTT. Amino acids: CASRGTVYSNQPQHF.

Written as DNA, the CDR3 is TGTGCCAGCAGCCGGGACAGGAACACCGGGGAGCTGTTTTTT. Translating gives CASSRDRNTGELFF. The V and J genes are TRBV7-2 and TRBJ2-2, with 7 bases lining up with TRBD1. V shed 5 bases, J shed 1 base, and the junction held 1 base outside the gene matches. The CDR3 extends over 14 amino acids. Germline V CDR1 and CDR2: SGHTA, FQGNSA. Full variable domain (rest looked up from reference TRBV7-2 and TRBJ2-2): GAGVSQSPSNKVTEKGKDVELRCDPISGHTALYWYRQSLGQGLEFLIYFQGNSAPDKSGLPSDRFSAERTGGSVSTLTIQRTQQEDSAVYLCASSRDRNTGELFFGEGSRLTVL.

This chain uses TRBV5-4 with TRBJ2-5; 7 bases map to TRBD1. The V and J ends lost 0 bases and 2 bases, in that order; junction bases with no gene match: 1. This CDR3 has 14 residues. Germline V gene lookup returns CDR1 SGHNT and CDR2 YYREEE (reference sequence). Written as DNA, the CDR3 is TGTGCCAGCAGCTTGGTCAGGGGGCAAGAGACCCAGTACTTC. Translating gives CASSLVRGQETQYF.

This clone was detected only a few times. The chain links TRBV28 to TRBJ2-5, with 9 bases that match TRBD1. In germline, CDR1 is MDHEN, CDR2 SYDVKM. This CDR3 is 18 amino acids long. The ends lost 1 base at V and 2 bases at J; junction bases unmatched: 11. The CDR3 DNA reads TGTGCCAGCAGTTTATTCAAGCCGACAGGGGGACCTCAAGAGACCCAGTACTTC. Amino acid sequence: CASSLFKPTGGPQETQYF.

This clone occurred a few times. CDR3 loop: CAIRQDGGTEAFF. CDR3 coding DNA: TGTGCCATTCGACAGGACGGGGGCACTGAAGCTTTCTTT. This chain uses TRBV19 with TRBJ1-1; tentative D call: TRBD1 (6 bases). This CDR3 region has 13 residues. CDR1 is LNHDA and CDR2 is SQIVND in the germline V gene (reference sequence). V was cut by 10 bases and J by 4 bases, with 16 bases left in between.